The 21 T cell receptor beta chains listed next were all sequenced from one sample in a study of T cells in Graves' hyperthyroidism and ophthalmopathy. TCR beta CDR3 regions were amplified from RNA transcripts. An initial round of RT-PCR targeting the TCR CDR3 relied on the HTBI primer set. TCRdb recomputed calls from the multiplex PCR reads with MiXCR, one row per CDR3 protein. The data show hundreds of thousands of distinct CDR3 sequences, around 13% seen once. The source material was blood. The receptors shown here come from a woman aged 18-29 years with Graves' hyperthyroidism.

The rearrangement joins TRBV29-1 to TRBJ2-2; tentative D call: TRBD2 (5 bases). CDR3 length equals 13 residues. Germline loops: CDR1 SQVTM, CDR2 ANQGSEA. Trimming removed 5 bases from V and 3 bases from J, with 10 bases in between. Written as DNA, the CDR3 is TGCAGCGTTACGGCGGGCGACACCGGGGAGCTGTTTTTT. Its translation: CSVTAGDTGELFF.

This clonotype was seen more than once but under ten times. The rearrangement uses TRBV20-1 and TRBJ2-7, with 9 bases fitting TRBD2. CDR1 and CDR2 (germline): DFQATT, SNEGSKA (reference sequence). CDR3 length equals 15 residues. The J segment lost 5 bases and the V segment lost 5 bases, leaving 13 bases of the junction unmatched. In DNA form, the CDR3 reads TGCAGTGCTTTCGCTGGAGCGGGAGGTGGCAACGAGCAGTACTTC. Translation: CSAFAGAGGGNEQYF.

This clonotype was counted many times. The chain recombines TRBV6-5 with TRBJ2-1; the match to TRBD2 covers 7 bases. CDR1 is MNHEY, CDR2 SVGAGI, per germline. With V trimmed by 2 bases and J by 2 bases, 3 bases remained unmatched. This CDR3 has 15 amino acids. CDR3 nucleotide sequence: TGTGCCAGCAGTTACGCGGGAGTGGCCTACAATGAGCAGTTCTTC. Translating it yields CASSYAGVAYNEQFF.

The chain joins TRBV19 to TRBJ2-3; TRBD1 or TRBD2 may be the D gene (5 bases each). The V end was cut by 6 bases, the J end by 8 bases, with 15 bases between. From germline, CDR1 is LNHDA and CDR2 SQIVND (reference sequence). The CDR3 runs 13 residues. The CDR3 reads CASRGTSSSTQYF. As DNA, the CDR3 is TGTGCCAGTAGGGGGACGAGTTCCTCTACGCAGTATTTT.

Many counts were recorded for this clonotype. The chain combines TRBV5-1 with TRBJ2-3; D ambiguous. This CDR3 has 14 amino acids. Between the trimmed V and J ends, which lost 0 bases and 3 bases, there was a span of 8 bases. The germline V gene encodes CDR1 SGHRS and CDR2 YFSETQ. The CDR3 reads CASSLATMTDTQYF. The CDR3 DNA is TGCGCCAGCAGCTTGGCTACTATGACAGATACGCAGTATTTT.

The CDR3 DNA reads as TGTGCCAGCAGTTTAGTAGCGGGGGCCCTTGGTACGCAGTATTTT. Protein sequence: CASSLVAGALGTQYF. J is TRBJ2-3 and V is TRBV12-3 or TRBV12-4, with 9 bases lining up with TRBD2. The CDR3 is made up of 15 amino acids. J was trimmed by 8 bases and V by 1 base; bases with no gene match: 7.

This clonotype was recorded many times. The CDR3 loop reads CASSPWVAGSSEQYF. In DNA form, the CDR3 reads TGTGCCAGCAGCCCCTGGGTAGCGGGCTCGAGTGAGCAGTACTTC. The rearrangement links TRBV7-2 to TRBJ2-7, with 7 bases matching TRBD2. CDR1 and CDR2 from the germline V gene are SGHTA and FQGNSA. CDR3 length equals 15 residues. V trimming: 5 bases; J trimming: 7 bases; junction bases outside the gene matches: 14.

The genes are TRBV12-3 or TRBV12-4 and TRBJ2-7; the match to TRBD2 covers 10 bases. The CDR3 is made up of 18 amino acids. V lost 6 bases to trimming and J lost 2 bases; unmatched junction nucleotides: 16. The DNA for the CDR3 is TGTGCCAGCAGCTTAAGGACTAGCGGAGTCCGGTCGGCCTACGAGCAGTACTTC. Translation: CASSLRTSGVRSAYEQYF.

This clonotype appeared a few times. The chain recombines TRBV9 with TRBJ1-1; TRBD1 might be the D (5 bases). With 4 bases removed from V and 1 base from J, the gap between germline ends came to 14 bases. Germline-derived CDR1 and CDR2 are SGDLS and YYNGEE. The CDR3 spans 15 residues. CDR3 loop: CASSQVEGPNTEAFF. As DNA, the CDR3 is TGTGCCAGCAGCCAGGTGGAGGGGCCGAACACTGAAGCTTTCTTT. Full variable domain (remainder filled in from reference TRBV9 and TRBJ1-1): DSGVTQTPKHLITATGQRVTLRCSPRSGDLSVYWYQQSLDQGLQFLIQYYNGEERAKGNILERFSAQQFPDLHSELNLSSLELGDSALYFCASSQVEGPNTEAFFGQGTRLTVV.

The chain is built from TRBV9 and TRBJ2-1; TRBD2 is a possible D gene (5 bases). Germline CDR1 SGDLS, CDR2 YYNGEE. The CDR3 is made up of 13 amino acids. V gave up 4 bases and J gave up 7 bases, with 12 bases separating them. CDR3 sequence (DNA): TGTGCCAGCAGCCATTCGGGGAGTAATGAGCAGTTCTTC. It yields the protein CASSHSGSNEQFF.

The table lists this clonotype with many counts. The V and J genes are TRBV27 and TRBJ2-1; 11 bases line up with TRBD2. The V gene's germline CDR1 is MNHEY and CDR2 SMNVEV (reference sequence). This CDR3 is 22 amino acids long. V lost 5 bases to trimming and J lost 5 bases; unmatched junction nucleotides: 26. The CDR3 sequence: CASSPRFAGTSGYARLNNEQFF. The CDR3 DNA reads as TGTGCCAGCAGTCCGAGATTCGCCGGGACTAGCGGCTACGCTAGACTCAACAATGAGCAGTTCTTC.

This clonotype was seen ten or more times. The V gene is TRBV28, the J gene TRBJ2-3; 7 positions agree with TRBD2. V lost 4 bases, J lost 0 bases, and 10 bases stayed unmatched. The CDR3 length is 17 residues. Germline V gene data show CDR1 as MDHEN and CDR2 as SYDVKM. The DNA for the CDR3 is TGTGCCAGCAGTTCCCGAGGAGCGGGGCTTAGCACAGATACGCAGTATTTT. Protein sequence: CASSSRGAGLSTDTQYF. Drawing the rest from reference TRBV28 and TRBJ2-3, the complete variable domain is DVKVTQSSRYLVKRTGEKVFLECVQDMDHENMFWYRQDPGLGLRLIYFSYDVKMKEKGDIPEGYSVSREKKERFSLILESASTNQTSMYLCASSSRGAGLSTDTQYFGPGTRLTVL.

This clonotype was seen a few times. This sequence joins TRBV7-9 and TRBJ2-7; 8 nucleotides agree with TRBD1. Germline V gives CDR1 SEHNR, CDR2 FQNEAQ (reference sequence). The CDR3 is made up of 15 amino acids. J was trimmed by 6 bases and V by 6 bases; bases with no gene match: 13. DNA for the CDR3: TGTGCCAGCAGTTTACTGAGACAGGGGTTTGGCGAGCAGTACTTC. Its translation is CASSLLRQGFGEQYF.

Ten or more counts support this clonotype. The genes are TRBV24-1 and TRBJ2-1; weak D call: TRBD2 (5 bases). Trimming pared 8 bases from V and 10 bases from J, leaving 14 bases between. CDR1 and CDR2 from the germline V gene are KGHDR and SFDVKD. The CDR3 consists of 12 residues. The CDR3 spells CATMRERGEQFF. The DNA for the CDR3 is TGTGCCACCATGCGAGAACGCGGGGAGCAGTTCTTC.

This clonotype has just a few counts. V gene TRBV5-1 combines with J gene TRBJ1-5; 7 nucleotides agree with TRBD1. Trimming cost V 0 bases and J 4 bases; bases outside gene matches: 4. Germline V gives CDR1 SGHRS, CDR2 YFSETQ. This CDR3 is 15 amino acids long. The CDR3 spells CASSLGDSPNQPQHF. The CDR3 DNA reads TGCGCCAGCAGCTTGGGGGACAGCCCAAATCAGCCCCAGCATTTT.

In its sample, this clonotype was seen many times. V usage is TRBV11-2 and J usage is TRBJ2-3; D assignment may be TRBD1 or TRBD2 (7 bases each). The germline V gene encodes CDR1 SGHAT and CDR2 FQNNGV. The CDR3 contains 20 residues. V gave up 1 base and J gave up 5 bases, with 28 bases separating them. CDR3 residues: CASSLAAGPAGDSRQDTQYF. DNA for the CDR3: TGTGCCAGCAGCTTAGCAGCGGGACCCGCTGGGGACAGCAGACAAGATACGCAGTATTTT.

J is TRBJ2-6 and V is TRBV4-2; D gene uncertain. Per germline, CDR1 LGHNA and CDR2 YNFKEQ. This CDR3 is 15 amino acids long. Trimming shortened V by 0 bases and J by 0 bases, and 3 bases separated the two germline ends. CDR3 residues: CASSQDPSGANVLTF. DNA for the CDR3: TGTGCCAGCAGCCAAGATCCCTCTGGGGCCAACGTCCTGACTTTC.

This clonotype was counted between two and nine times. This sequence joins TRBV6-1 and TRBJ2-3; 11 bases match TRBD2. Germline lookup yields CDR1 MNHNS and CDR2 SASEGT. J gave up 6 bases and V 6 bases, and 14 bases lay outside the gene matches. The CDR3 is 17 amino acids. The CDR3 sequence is CASSPLTSTSGTDTQYF. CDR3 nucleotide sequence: TGTGCCAGCAGCCCTCTCACCTCGACTAGCGGGACTGATACGCAGTATTTT.

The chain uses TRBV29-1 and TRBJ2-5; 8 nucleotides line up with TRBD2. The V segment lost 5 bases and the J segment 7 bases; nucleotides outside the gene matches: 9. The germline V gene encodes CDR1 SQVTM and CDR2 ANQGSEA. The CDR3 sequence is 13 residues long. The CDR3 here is CSVQTGGRATQYF. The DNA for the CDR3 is TGCAGCGTTCAGACGGGGGGGAGAGCGACCCAGTACTTC.

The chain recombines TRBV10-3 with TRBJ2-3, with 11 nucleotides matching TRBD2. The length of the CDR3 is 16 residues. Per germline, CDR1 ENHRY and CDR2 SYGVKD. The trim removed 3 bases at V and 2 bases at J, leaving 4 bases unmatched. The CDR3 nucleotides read TGTGCCATCAGTGACCCGGGACTAGCGGCCACAGATACGCAGTATTTT. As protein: CAISDPGLAATDTQYF.

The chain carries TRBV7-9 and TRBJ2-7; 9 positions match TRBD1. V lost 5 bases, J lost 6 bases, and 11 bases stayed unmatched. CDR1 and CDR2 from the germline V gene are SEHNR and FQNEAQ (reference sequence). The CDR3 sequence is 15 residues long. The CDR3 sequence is CASSAWDREAGEQYF. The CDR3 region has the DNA TGTGCCAGCAGCGCTTGGGACAGGGAAGCTGGCGAGCAGTACTTC.